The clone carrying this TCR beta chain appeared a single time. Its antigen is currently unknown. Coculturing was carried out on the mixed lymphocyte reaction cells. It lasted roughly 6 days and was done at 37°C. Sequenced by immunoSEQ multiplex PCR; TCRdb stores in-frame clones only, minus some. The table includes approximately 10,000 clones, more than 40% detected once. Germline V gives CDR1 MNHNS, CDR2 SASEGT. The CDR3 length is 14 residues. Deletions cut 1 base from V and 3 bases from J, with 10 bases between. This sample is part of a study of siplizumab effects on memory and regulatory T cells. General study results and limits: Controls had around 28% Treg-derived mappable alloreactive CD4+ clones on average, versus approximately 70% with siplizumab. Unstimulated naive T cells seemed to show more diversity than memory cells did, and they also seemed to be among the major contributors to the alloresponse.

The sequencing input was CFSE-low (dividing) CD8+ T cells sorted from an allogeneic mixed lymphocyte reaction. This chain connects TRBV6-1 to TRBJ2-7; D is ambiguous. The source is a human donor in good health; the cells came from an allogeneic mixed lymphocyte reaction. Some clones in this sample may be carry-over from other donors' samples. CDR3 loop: CASSEVTYGYEQYF. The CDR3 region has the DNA TGTGCCAGCAGTGAAGTTACATATGGCTACGAGCAGTACTTC.